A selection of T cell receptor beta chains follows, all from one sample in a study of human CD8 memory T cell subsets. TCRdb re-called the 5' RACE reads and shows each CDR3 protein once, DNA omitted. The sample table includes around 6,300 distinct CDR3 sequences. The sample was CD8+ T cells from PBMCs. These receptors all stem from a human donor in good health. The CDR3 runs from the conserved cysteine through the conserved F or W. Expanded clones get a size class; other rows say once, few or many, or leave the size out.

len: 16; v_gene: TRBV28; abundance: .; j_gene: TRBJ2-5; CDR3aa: CASSPHMGDGVETQYF
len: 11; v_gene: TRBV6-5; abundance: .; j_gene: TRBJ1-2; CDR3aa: CASSSQGDYTF
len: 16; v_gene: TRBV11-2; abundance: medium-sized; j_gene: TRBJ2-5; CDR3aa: CASSPWVSTGEETQYF
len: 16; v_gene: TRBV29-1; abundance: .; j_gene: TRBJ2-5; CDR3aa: CSAIIPDRGSMETQYF
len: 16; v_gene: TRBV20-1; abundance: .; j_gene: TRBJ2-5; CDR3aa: CSAIGLAGGPQETQYF
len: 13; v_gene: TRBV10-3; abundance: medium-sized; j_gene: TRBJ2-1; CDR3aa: CASLEGSGYEQFF
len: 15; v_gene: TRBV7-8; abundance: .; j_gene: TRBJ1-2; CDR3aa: CASSPRPGPDYGYTF
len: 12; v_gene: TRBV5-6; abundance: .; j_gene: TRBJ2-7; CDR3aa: CASSSMTYEQYF
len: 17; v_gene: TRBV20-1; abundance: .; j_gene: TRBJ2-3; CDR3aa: CSASILVSGSRTDTQYF
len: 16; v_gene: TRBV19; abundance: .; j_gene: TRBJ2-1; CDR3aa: CASSMIEGGRGLKQFF
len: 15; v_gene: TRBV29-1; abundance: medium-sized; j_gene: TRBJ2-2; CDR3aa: CSVREEDRLTGELFF
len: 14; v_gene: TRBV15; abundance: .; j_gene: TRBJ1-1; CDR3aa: CATSQAPFLTEAFF
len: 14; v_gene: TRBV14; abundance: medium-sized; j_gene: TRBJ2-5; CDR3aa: CASSLAGGPETQYF
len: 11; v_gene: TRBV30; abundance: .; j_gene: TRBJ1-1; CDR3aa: CAWSVLSEAFF
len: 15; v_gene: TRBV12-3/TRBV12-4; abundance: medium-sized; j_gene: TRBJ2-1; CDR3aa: CASSLAEGSYNEQFF
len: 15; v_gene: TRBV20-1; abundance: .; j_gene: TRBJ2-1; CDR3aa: CSANVGLAGDDEQFF
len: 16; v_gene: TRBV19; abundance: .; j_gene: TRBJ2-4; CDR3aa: CASSTGYRDRRNIQYF
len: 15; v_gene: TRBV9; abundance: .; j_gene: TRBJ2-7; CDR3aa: CASSLAGDSYYEQYF
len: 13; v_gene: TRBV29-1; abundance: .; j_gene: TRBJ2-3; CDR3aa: CSAETGGGDTQYF
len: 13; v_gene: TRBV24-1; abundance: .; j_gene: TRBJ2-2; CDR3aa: CATSGMRTGELFF
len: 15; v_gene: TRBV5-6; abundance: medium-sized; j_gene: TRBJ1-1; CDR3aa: CASSRDGGMNTEAFF
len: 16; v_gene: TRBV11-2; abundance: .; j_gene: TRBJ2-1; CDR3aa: CASSLVATGFHNEQFF
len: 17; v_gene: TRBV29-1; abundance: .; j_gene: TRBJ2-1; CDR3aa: CSVEAAVGEREYNEQFF
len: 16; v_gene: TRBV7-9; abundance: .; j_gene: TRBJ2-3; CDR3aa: CASSLQGQGRTDTQYF
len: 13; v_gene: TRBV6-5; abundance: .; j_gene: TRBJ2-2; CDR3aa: CASSSRLAGELFF
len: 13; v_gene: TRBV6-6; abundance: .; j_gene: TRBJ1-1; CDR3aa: CASRTGMNTEAFF
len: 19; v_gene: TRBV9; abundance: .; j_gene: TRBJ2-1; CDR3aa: CASSLSVPRRTPSYNEQFF
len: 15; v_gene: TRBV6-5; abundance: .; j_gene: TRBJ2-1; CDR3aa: CASSRDRVGTNEQFF
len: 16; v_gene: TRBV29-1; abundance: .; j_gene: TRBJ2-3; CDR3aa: CSVEERRDFTTDTQYF
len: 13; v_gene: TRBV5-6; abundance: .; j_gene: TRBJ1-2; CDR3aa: CASSSASPWGYTF
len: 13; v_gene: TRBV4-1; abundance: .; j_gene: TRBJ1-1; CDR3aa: CASHRGGNTEAFF
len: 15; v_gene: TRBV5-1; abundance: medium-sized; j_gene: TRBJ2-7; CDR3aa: CASSQIPGQNYEQYF
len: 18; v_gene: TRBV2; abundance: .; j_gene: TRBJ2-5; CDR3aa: CASSGASGELGRVETQYF
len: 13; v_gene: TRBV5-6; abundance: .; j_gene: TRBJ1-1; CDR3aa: CASSWTGTSRAFF
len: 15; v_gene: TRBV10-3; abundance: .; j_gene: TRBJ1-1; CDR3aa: CAISESMDGNTEAFF
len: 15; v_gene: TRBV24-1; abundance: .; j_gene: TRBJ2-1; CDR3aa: CATSDAGTTHNEQFF
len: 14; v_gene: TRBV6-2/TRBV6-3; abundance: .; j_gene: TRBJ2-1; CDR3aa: CASSYPGTKQSQFF